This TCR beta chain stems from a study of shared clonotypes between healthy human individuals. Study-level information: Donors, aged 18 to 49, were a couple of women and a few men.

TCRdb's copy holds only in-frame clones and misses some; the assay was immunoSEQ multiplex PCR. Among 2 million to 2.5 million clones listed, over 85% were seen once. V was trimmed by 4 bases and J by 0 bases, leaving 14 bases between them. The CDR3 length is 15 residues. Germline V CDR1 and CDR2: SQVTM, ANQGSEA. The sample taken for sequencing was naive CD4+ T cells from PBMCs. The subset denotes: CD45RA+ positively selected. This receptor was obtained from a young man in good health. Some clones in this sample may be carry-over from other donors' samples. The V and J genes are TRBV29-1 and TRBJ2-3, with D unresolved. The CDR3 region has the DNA TGCAGCGTTGTTCAGACACCTACTAGCACAGATACGCAGTATTTT. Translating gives CSVVQTPTSTDTQYF.